This T cell receptor (beta chain) came from a study of blood T cell repertoires in COVID-19 (dated by TCRdb to about 2020). Background on the whole study: Samples from collaborators originated in the United States, Italy and Spain and spanned both the acute and convalescent phases of COVID-19. Sample metadata almost always included a de-identified subject ID, COVID-19 status, age in years and sex. Samples were obtained from the ongoing ImmuneRACE study (first 160 participants) and from some 1,200 subjects provided by 6 global collaborators. The prospective study material was composed of cDNA or gDNA derived from T cells, B-cell-depleted T cells, or PBMCs. The repertoires were released in a freely available public database intended as a resource for research on the immune response to SARS-CoV-2. The dataset comprised deeply sampled blood TCRbeta repertoires from subjects exposed to, actively infected with, or recovered from COVID-19. Where HLA class I and class II types were available, the types were taken from metadata supplied by the sample provider, not from assay-based typing. The full study reports these points: Clinical and demographic metadata were provided uncurated, with the amount varying by source and participant.

The immunoSEQ Assay, a bias-controlled multiplex PCR, was used to amplify TCRbeta CDR3 regions from genomic DNA. The source study handled its data this way. Within the assay, amplification of reference gene primers was used to estimate how many nucleated cells each sample contained. To quantify the absolute abundance of each unique TCRbeta CDR3 rearrangement, sequence reads were collapsed and filtered. For each sample, productive Simpson clonality was calculated as the square root of Simpson's diversity index across productive rearrangements. The table comes from immuneACCESS by way of TCRdb, which keeps in-frame sequences with V and J called. Part of the clones is missing from these tables; in studies checked, under half for an unresolved V gene and the rest for unknown reasons. That table furnishes V, J and clone size, whereas the DNA furnished D and trimming. In this sample the table shows approximately 210,000 clones, approximately 90% of which occur a single time. The top ten clonotypes cover about 4.5% of the sample.

Each collaborating institution followed its own protocols to collect whole blood in K2EDTA tubes. For TCRbeta analysis, collaborator samples were shipped as frozen whole blood, as isolated PBMCs, or as DNA extracted from either sample type. After removal of 2 bases from V and 5 bases from J, the junction retains 5 bases not matched to a gene. The germline V gene encodes CDR1 KGHDR and CDR2 SFDVKD. The CDR3 runs 15 residues from the cysteine to the phenylalanine. The kept DNA is CDR3 alone, 45 bases in frame from the first base. As concerns this clone: Its target antigen remains unknown. Base qualities are not provided; no much larger clone lies one nucleotide away.

The chain is assembled from TRBV24-1 and TRBJ2-5; TRBD2 agrees with 9 junctional bases. The sequenced sample was peripheral blood. This TCR derives from a human donor in a cohort sampled during active COVID-19. The DNA is TGTGCCACCAGTGATTCCCCTGCGGGAGGGGAGACCCAGTACTTC. This sequence encodes CATSDSPAGGETQYF.